This T cell receptor beta chain was recorded in a study of blood T cells in healthy people across ages. In the study overall: Per two T cells, about one barcoded beta molecule was captured through template switching.

This clonotype has just a few counts. CDR1 and CDR2 from the germline V gene are MNHEY and SVGAGI. Trimming left V 5 bases short and J 3 bases short, with 17 bases between. The CDR3 length is 16 residues. Combining a sample-barcoded 5' primer with a J-beta primer mix, a second PCR ran for about 6 to 12 cycles. Using its own MiXCR run on the 5' RACE reads, TCRdb lists one record per CDR3 protein. This sample carries 1.5 million to 2 million distinct CDR3 sequences, about 49% of them seen once, and the ten largest clones take roughly 2.1%. The clonotype was recovered from a woman aged 40 to 49 in good health. Material: blood. The V gene is TRBV6-5, the J gene TRBJ2-1; a possible D gene is TRBD2 (5 bases). CDR3 protein: CASSTRGSSYYNEQFF. CDR3 coding DNA: TGTGCCAGCAGTACCCGAGGATCTAGCTACTACAATGAGCAGTTCTTC.